The present entry profiles one T cell receptor beta chain with its context. This clonotype was counted between two and nine times. No cognate antigen has been identified for it. No quality values exist for individual bases; no much larger clone is one base distant. This entry comes from a study of early T cells in non-severe SARS-CoV-2 infection (dated by TCRdb to the early 2020s). In the study overall: Because TCR sequencing was done on bulk RNA from unsorted whole blood, the alpha and beta chains could not be paired. Findings and caveats that apply to the study as a whole: VDJdb matching was skewed toward anti-spike CD8 responses and likely underestimated virus-specific expansions, missing private and CD4 specificities.

This was a case-control study nested in a cohort of healthcare workers in London, UK, who had nasopharyngeal swab PCR tests and blood samples taken every week. Healthcare workers were recruited during the week of the UK lockdown, between 23 and 31 March 2020, and followed weekly for up to roughly 15 weeks. Libraries came from 5' RACE. The instrument given in TCRdb is NextSeq 500. The TCR library protocol attached unique molecular identifiers to individual cDNA molecules to correct for sequencing error and PCR bias. Both TCR alpha and beta chains were sequenced, and tight co-correlation was observed between alpha and beta sequence abundances in each sample. For the original study's pipeline: Decombinator V4 was used to perform V gene, J gene and CDR3 annotation of TCR sequences. Expanded TCRs were defined as changing significantly between any two time points under a Poisson model with p below 0.0001. TCR abundances were normalised to the total number of TCRs sequenced per sample and were expressed as counts per million. MAIT TCRs were defined by TRAV1-2 paired with TRAJ12, TRAJ20 or TRAJ33, and iNKT TCRs by TRAV10 paired with TRAJ18. VDJdb, accessed on 1 November 2021, was searched for TCRs annotated for CMV, EBV and SARS-CoV-2, and TCRs annotated for more than one antigen were excluded. TCRdb reran the public reads through fastp at Q25 and MiXCR, keeping productive beta chains. Entries are consolidated by CDR3 protein sequence, retaining the most common genes and DNA. The V and J calls follow TCRdb's processing rather than the paper's. This sample gives some 80,000 distinct CDR3 sequences in total; about an eighth of them show up just once. The ten most abundant clones make up around 3.6% of the sample.

Looking up the germline V gene yields CDR1 SGHRS and CDR2 YFSETQ. The CDR3 starts with the cysteine, ends with the phenylalanine, and has 17 residues. Only the CDR3 portion is preserved as DNA: 51 bases, with reading frame beginning at the first base. V sheds 1 base and J sheds 5 bases, leaving 22 bases between their ends. Sequenced material: whole blood. The source of this sequence is an adult who was a healthcare worker with PCR-confirmed SARS-CoV-2 infection or an uninfected control (not recorded which). The sequence is built from TRBV5-1 and TRBJ2-7; a tentative D match to TRBD2 spans 7 bases. The CDR3 loop reads CASSLRPGGGQKNEQYF. The nucleotides read TGCGCCAGCAGCTTGCGCCCGGGGGGCGGGCAGAAAAACGAGCAGTACTTC.